The rows below give T cell receptor beta chains drawn from one sample of a study of CD8 T cells in Susac syndrome. TCRdb re-called the immunoSEQ multiplex PCR reads with MiXCR, one entry per CDR3 protein. The sample includes some 190,000 distinct CDR3 sequences, about 93% of them seen just once. The specimen sequenced was CD4+ T cells from PBMCs. The receptors derive from a human donor in good health. CDR3s leave out the opening cysteine and the closing phenylalanine or tryptophan. The order of the fields is clone size, V gene, CDR3 protein. Clone size is shown for a subset of rows, as once, few, many or a class of expanded clone.

clone_size: once; v_call: TRBV21-1; cdr3_aa: ASSKRRFNNQPQH
clone_size: NA; v_call: TRBV29-1; cdr3_aa: SVVGGVGVNTEAF
clone_size: NA; v_call: TRBV27; cdr3_aa: ASSHDRAAEQY
clone_size: NA; v_call: TRBV28; cdr3_aa: ASRLRGGTYEQY
clone_size: once; v_call: TRBV5-1; cdr3_aa: ASSPGFAAGDYGYT
clone_size: once; v_call: TRBV3-1; cdr3_aa: ASSRTRGLINEKLF
clone_size: NA; v_call: TRBV7-3; cdr3_aa: ASSQGSLNNEQF
clone_size: NA; v_call: TRBV7-8; cdr3_aa: ASSPLSGGLGEGY
clone_size: NA; v_call: TRBV15; cdr3_aa: ATSRDSTQVSGELF
clone_size: NA; v_call: TRBV3-1; cdr3_aa: ASNVLGEKLF
clone_size: NA; v_call: TRBV24-1; cdr3_aa: ATSEPGQGRRGELF
clone_size: NA; v_call: TRBV6-2/TRBV6-3; cdr3_aa: ASGDPGRAYNEQF
clone_size: NA; v_call: TRBV28; cdr3_aa: ATLEGQGVNYGYT
clone_size: NA; v_call: TRBV6-5; cdr3_aa: ASSRDSNTGELF
clone_size: NA; v_call: TRBV7-3; cdr3_aa: ASSSGTSGGTDTQY
clone_size: NA; v_call: TRBV11-2; cdr3_aa: ASRQSGRGTDTQY
clone_size: NA; v_call: TRBV30; cdr3_aa: AWNPEGLALAETQY
clone_size: NA; v_call: TRBV20-1; cdr3_aa: SAPGGTLNQPQH
clone_size: NA; v_call: TRBV7-3; cdr3_aa: ASSDTGLQAF
clone_size: NA; v_call: TRBV12-3/TRBV12-4; cdr3_aa: ASSWTGKNLGELF
clone_size: NA; v_call: TRBV5-1; cdr3_aa: ASSIGTANGYT
clone_size: NA; v_call: TRBV27; cdr3_aa: ASSLWARMNTEAF
clone_size: NA; v_call: TRBV23-1; cdr3_aa: ATTLGGGCF
clone_size: NA; v_call: TRBV6-2/TRBV6-3; cdr3_aa: ATAGALDGYT
clone_size: NA; v_call: TRBV2; cdr3_aa: ASSEEETQY
clone_size: once; v_call: TRBV3-1; cdr3_aa: ASSQARQGDLRYGYT
clone_size: NA; v_call: TRBV12-3/TRBV12-4; cdr3_aa: ASSNPMQGTQY
clone_size: NA; v_call: TRBV6-5; cdr3_aa: ASSYDRDLSGELF
clone_size: NA; v_call: TRBV7-2; cdr3_aa: ASSPTPRTDTQY
clone_size: NA; v_call: TRBV7-3; cdr3_aa: ASSSGLTGQETQY
clone_size: NA; v_call: TRBV6-6; cdr3_aa: ASSYAGVPGDTQY
clone_size: once; v_call: TRBV28; cdr3_aa: ASSPQGAYAEQY
clone_size: NA; v_call: TRBV24-1; cdr3_aa: ATSERTGGGELF
clone_size: NA; v_call: TRBV27; cdr3_aa: ASSLYPLKQGGNEQF
clone_size: NA; v_call: TRBV6-5; cdr3_aa: ASLHTGTGGNIQY
clone_size: NA; v_call: TRBV20-1; cdr3_aa: SALKGTSFGSDTQY
clone_size: NA; v_call: TRBV27; cdr3_aa: ASSETPYNEQF
clone_size: NA; v_call: TRBV29-1; cdr3_aa: SVGDRLQETQY
clone_size: NA; v_call: TRBV14; cdr3_aa: ASSQDLGRPVTQY
clone_size: NA; v_call: TRBV29-1; cdr3_aa: SVRGTDNQPQH
clone_size: NA; v_call: TRBV20-1; cdr3_aa: SARKQGASGYT
clone_size: NA; v_call: TRBV29-1; cdr3_aa: SVSGTGEFSNQPQH
clone_size: once; v_call: TRBV7-2; cdr3_aa: ASSLALLIPKQGGNTEAF
clone_size: NA; v_call: TRBV10-2; cdr3_aa: ASSDLAGTGDTQY
clone_size: NA; v_call: TRBV6-2/TRBV6-3; cdr3_aa: ATQGSGNQPQH
clone_size: NA; v_call: TRBV2; cdr3_aa: ATARQDISETQY
clone_size: NA; v_call: TRBV19; cdr3_aa: ASQILTGNYGYT
clone_size: NA; v_call: TRBV7-2; cdr3_aa: ASSLLVGNTIY
clone_size: NA; v_call: TRBV2; cdr3_aa: ASSSGTTFNEQF
clone_size: NA; v_call: TRBV7-8; cdr3_aa: ASSLGPNYGYT
clone_size: NA; v_call: TRBV27; cdr3_aa: ASSSYSSQQRYNEQF
clone_size: NA; v_call: TRBV11-1; cdr3_aa: ASSGDVYDSPLH
clone_size: NA; v_call: TRBV12-3/TRBV12-4; cdr3_aa: ASSPMDGSNQPQH
clone_size: NA; v_call: TRBV6-2/TRBV6-3; cdr3_aa: ASSYPPGYSNQPQH
clone_size: NA; v_call: TRBV20-1; cdr3_aa: SARLGQGGFYNEQF
clone_size: NA; v_call: TRBV7-8; cdr3_aa: ASSSTPRQGATKNIQY
clone_size: NA; v_call: TRBV3-1; cdr3_aa: ASSHSGETQY
clone_size: once; v_call: TRBV24-1; cdr3_aa: ATSDLRDSNEQF
clone_size: NA; v_call: TRBV15; cdr3_aa: ATSRATGQGPGELF